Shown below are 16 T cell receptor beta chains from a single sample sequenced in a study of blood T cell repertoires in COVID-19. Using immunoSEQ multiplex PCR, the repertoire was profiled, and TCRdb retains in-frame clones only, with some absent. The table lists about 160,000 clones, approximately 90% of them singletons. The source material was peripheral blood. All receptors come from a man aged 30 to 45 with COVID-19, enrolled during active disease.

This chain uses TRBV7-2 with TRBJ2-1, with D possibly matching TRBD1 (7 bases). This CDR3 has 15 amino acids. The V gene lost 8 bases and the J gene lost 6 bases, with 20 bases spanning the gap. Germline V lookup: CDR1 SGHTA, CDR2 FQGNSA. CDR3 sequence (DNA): TGTGCCAGCGCCGCGTGGCAGGGGGGTCCCAATGAGCAGTTCTTC. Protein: CASAAWQGGPNEQFF.

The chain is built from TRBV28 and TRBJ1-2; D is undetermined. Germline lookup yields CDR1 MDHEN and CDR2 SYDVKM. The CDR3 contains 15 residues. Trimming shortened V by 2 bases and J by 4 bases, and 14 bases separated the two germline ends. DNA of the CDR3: TGTGCCAGCAGTTTAGAGCCCCGAGGTGTCTATGGCTACACCTTC. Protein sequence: CASSLEPRGVYGYTF.

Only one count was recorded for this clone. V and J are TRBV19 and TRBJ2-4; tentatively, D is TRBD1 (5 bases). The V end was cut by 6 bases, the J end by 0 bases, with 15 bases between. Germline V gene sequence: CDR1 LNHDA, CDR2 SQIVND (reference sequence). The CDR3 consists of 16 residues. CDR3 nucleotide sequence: TGTGCCAGTAGCGCAGGGTTCCCACTAGCCAAAAACATTCAGTACTTC. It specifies CASSAGFPLAKNIQYF.

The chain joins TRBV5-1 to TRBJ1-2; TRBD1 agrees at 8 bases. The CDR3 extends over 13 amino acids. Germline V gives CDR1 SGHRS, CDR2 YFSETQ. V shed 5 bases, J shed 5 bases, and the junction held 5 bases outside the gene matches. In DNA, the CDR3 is TGCGCCAGCAGTTTGACAGGGGAATATGGCTACACCTTC. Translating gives CASSLTGEYGYTF.

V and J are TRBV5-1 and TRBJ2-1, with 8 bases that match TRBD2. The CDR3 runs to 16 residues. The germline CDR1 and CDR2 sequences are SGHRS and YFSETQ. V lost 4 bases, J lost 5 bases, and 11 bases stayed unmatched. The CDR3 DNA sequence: TGCGCCAGCAGCCTCTACTCACTAGCGGTGGACAATGAGCAGTTCTTC. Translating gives CASSLYSLAVDNEQFF. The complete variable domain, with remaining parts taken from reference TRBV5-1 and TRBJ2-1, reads KAGVTQTPRYLIKTRGQQVTLSCSPISGHRSVSWYQQTPGQGLQFLFEYFSETQRNKGNFPGRFSGRQFSNSRSEMNVSTLELGDSALYLCASSLYSLAVDNEQFFGPGTRLTVL.

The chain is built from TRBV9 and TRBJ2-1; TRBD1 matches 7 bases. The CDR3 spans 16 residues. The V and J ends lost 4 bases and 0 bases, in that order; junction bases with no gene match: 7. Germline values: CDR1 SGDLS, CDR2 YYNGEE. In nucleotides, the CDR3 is TGTGCCAGCAGCCCCCGGGACAGACTCTCCTACAATGAGCAGTTCTTC. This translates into CASSPRDRLSYNEQFF.

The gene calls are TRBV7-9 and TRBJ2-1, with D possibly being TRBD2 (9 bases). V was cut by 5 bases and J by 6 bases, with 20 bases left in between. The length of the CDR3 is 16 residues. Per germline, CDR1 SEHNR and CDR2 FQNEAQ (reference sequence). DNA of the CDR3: TGTGCCAGCAGCCCCCGTTCTAGCGGGACAGGCAATGAGCAGTTCTTC. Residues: CASSPRSSGTGNEQFF.

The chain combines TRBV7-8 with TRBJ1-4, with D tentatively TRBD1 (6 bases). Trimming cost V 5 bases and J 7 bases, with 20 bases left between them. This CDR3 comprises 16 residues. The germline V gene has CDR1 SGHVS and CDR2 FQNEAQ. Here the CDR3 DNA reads TGTGCCAGCAGCCAAACAGGGCTCCCTATACGTGAAAAACTGTTTTTT. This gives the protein CASSQTGLPIREKLFF.

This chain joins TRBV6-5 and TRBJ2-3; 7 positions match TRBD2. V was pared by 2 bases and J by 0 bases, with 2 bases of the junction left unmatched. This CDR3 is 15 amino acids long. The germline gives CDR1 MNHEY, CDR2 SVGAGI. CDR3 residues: CASSYGGGSTDTQYF. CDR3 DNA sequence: TGTGCCAGCAGTTACGGCGGGGGAAGCACAGATACGCAGTATTTT.

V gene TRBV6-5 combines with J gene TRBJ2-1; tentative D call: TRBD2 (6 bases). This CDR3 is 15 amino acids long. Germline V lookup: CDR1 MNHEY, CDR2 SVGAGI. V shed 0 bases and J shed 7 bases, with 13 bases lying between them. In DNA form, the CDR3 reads TGTGCCAGCAGTTACTCGATGGAGGGGATTAATGAGCAGTTCTTC. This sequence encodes CASSYSMEGINEQFF.

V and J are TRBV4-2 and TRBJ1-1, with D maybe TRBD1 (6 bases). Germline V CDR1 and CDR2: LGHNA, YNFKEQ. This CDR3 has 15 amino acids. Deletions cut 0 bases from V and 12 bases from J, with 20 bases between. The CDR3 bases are TGTGCCAGCAGCCAAGATCCCGCAGGGGACCTCAAGACTTTCTTT. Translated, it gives CASSQDPAGDLKTFF.

This CDR3 is CASSGRRGTTDTQYF. The CDR3 nucleotides are TGTGCCAGCAGCGGGCGACGGGGGACCACAGATACGCAGTATTTT. The chain combines TRBV9 with TRBJ2-3; a weak D match, TRBD2 (6 bases). The CDR3 contains 15 residues. Deletions cut 3 bases from V and 2 bases from J, with 13 bases between. Germline lookup yields CDR1 SGDLS and CDR2 YYNGEE.

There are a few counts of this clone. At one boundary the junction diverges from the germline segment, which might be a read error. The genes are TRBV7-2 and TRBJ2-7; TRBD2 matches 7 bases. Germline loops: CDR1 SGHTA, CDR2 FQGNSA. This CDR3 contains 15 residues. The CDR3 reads CASSLVVGGPYEQYF. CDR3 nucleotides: TGTGCCAGCAGCTTAGTGGTGGGAGGGCCCTATGAGCAGTACTTC.

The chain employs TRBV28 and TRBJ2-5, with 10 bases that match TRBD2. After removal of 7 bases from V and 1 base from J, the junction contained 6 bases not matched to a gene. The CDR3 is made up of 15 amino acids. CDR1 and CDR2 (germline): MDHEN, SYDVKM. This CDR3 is CASTPLAGAQETQYF. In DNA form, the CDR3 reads TGTGCCAGCACCCCCCTAGCGGGAGCCCAAGAGACCCAGTACTTC.

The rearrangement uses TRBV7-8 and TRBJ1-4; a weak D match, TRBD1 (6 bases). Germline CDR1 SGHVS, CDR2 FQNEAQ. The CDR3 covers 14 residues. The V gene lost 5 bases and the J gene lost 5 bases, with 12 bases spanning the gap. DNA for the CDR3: TGTGCCAGCAGCCTATTAGACAGGAATGAAAAACTGTTTTTT. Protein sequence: CASSLLDRNEKLFF.

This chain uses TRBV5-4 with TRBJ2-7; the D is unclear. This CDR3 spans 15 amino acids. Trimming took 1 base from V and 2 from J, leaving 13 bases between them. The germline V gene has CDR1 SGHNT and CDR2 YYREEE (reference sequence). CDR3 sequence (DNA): TGTGCCAGCAGCTTGCCTGGGCAGGTCACCTACGAGCAGTACTTC. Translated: CASSLPGQVTYEQYF.